This T cell receptor beta chain was documented in a study of shared clonotypes between healthy human individuals. Study details: Used for every donor were three CD4 naive, three CD4 memory, two CD8 naive and one CD8 memory plate.

The data were produced by immunoSEQ multiplex PCR, yet TCRdb's version contains in-frame clones alone and is incomplete. This table has about 680,000 clones, roughly 94% appearing once. The CDR3 covers 11 residues. Germline values: CDR1 GTSNPN, CDR2 SVGIG (reference sequence). Trimming took 2 bases from V and 6 from J, leaving 5 bases between them. In regard to this clone: Its antigen is unidentified.

The naive CD8 population came from CD45RO-negative cells selected for CCR7, without terminally differentiated effector memory CD45RA+ cells. Study conclusions and caveats: Tissue TCR repertoires likely differ from these blood-only repertoires.

The sequencing sample was made of naive CD8+ T cells sorted from blood. The V call is TRBV30, the J call TRBJ2-1; the D is unclear. The source of this sequence is a man aged 25 to 45 in good health. The CDR3 DNA follows: TGTGCCTGGAGTCCCAGCAATGAGCAGTTCTTC. It encodes CAWSPSNEQFF.